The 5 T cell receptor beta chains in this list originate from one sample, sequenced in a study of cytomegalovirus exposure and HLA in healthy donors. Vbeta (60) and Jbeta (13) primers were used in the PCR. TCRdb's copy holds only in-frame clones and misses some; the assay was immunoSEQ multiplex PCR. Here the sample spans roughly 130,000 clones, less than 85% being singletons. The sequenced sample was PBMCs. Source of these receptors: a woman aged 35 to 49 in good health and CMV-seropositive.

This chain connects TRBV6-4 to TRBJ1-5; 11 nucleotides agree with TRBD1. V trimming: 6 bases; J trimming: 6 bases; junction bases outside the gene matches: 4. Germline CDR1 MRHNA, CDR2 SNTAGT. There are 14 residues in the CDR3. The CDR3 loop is CASSPGTGGQPQHF. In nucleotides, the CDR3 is TGTGCCAGCAGCCCCGGGACAGGGGGTCAGCCCCAGCATTTT.

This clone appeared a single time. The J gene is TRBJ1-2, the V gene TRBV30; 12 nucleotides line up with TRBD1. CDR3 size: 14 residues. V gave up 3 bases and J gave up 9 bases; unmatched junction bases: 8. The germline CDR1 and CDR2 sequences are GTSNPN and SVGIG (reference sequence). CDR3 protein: CAWSGGQGASSYTF. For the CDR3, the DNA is TGTGCCTGGAGCGGGGGACAGGGGGCGTCTAGCTACACCTTC.

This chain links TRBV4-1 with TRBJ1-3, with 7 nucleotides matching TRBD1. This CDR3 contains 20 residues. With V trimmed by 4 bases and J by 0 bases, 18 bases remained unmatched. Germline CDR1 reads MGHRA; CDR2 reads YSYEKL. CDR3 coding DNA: TGCGCCAGCAGCCTGCTTTGGTCAAGGGACAGCGTTAACTCTGGAAACACCATATATTTT. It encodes CASSLLWSRDSVNSGNTIYF.

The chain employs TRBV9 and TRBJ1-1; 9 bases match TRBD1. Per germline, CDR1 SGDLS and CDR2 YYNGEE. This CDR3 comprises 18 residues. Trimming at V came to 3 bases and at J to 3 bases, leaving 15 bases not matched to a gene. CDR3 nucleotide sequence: TGTGCCAGCAGCGCTACTTCGGACAGGGGAAGTCGGCACACTGAAGCTTTCTTT. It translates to CASSATSDRGSRHTEAFF.

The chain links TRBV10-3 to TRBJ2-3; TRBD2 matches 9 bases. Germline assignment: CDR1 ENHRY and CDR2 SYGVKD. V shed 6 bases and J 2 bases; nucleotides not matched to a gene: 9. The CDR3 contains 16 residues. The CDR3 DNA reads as TGTGCCATCAGCCGTAGTGCTAGCGGGAACACAGATACGCAGTATTTT. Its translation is CAISRSASGNTDTQYF.